This T cell receptor beta chain was found in a study of radiation and T cells in renal cell carcinoma. The study's findings and limits: Baseline intratumoral clonotype presence is unknown without pretreatment biopsies.

From germline, CDR1 is SGHTA and CDR2 FQGNSA. The V end lost 5 bases, the J end lost 6 bases, and 14 bases lay between the germline ends. CDR3 length equals 13 residues. Time point described: blood 4 weeks post-SBRT, at nephrectomy. Treatment specified: 15 Gy SBRT to primary tumor, nephrectomy 4 weeks later. Comment on this clone: Antigen specificity is unknown.

The protocol was immunoSEQ multiplex PCR, while the TCRdb copy is restricted to in-frame clones and leaves out a portion. The data contain 120,000 to 150,000 clones, approximately 86% of them singletons. Sequencing was performed on blood, taken from a patient whose treatment included radiotherapy and nephrectomy. This chain links TRBV7-2 with TRBJ2-7; perhaps TRBD2 as D (6 bases). The clonotype originates from a woman between 50 and 59 years old with renal cell carcinoma. The CDR3 protein is CASSHGGEREQYF. CDR3 bases: TGTGCCAGCAGCCATGGCGGGGAGCGCGAGCAGTACTTC.